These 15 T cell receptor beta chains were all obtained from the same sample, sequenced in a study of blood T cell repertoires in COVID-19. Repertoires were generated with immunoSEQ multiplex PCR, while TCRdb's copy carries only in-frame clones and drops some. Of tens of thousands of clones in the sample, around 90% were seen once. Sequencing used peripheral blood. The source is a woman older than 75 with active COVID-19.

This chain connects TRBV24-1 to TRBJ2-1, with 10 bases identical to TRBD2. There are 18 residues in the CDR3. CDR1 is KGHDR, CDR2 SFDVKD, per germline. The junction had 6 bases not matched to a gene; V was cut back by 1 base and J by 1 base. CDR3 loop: CATSDLAGGPGSYNEQFF. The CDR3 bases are TGTGCCACCAGTGATTTAGCGGGAGGGCCGGGATCCTACAATGAGCAGTTCTTC.

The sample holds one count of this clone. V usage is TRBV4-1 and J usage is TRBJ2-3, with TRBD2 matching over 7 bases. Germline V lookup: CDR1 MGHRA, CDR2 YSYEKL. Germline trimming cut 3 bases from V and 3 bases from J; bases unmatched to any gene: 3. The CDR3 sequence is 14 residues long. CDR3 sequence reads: CASSQRERTDTQYF. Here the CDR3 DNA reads TGCGCCAGCAGCCAGCGGGAGAGGACAGATACGCAGTATTTT.

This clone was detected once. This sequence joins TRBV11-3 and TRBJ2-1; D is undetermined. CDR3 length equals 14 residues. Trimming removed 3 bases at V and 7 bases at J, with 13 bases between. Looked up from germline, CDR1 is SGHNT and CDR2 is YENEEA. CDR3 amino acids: CASSFSGLGNEQFF. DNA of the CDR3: TGTGCCAGCAGCTTTTCGGGTTTGGGTAATGAGCAGTTCTTC.

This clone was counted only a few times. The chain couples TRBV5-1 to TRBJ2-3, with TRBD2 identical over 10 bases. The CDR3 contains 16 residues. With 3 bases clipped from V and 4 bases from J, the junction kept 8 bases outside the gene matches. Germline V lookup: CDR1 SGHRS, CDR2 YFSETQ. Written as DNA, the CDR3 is TGCGCCAGCAGCTGGACTAGCGGACATTTCGCAGATACGCAGTATTTT. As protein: CASSWTSGHFADTQYF.

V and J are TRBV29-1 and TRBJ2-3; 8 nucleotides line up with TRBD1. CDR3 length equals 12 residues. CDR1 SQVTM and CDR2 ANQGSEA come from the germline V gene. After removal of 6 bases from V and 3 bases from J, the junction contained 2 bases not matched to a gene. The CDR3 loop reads CSVQGATDTQYF. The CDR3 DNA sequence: TGCAGCGTCCAGGGGGCGACAGATACGCAGTATTTT.

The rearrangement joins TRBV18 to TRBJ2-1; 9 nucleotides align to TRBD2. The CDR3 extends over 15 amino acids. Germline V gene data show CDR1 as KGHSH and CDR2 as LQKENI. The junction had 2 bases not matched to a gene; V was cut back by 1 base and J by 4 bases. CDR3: CASSPLAGVYNEQFF. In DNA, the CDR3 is TGTGCCAGCTCACCACTAGCGGGAGTGTACAATGAGCAGTTCTTC.

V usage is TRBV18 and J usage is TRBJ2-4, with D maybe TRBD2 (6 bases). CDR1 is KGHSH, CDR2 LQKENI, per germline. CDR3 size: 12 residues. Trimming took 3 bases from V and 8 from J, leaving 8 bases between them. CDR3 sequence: CASSPSGDIQYF. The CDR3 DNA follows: TGTGCCAGCTCACCCTCGGGAGACATTCAGTACTTC.

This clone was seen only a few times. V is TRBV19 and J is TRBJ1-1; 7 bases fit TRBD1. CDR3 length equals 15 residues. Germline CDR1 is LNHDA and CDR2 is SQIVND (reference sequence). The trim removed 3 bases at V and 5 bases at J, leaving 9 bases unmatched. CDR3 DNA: TGTGCCAGTAGTATTTTACAGGGGAAGGGTACTGAAGCTTTCTTT. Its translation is CASSILQGKGTEAFF.

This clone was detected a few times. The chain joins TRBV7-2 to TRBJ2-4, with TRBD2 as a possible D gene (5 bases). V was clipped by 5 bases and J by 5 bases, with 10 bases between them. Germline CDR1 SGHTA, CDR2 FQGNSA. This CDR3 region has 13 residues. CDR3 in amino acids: CASSTKRENIQYF. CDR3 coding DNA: TGTGCCAGCAGCACAAAGAGGGAAAACATTCAGTACTTC.

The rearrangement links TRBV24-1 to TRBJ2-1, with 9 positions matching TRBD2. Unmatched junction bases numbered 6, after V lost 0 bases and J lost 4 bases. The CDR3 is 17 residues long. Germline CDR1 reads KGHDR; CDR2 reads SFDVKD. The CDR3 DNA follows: TGTGCCACCAGTGATTTGAGGACTAGCGACCTATACAATGAGCAGTTCTTC. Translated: CATSDLRTSDLYNEQFF.

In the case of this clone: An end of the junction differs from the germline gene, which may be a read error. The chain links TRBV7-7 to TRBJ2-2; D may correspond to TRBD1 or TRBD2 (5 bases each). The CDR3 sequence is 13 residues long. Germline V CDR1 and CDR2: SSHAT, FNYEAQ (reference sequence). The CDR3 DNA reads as TGTGCTAGCAGCTTAGAGGGGAATTGGGAGCTGTTTTTT. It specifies CASSLEGNWELFF.

The CDR3 sequence is CSVDAVNGEKLFF. CDR3 DNA sequence: TGCAGCGTTGATGCGGTCAACGGTGAAAAACTGTTTTTT. The chain uses TRBV29-1 and TRBJ1-4, with D unclear. V lost 3 bases to trimming and J lost 7 bases, with 12 bases between them. The CDR3 contains 13 residues. Germline V gene data show CDR1 as SQVTM and CDR2 as ANQGSEA.

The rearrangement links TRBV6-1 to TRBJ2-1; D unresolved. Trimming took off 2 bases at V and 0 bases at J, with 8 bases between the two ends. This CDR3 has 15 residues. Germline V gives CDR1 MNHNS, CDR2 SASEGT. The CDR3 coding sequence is TGTGCCAGCAGTGAAACACCTTCCTCCTACAATGAGCAGTTCTTC. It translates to CASSETPSSYNEQFF.

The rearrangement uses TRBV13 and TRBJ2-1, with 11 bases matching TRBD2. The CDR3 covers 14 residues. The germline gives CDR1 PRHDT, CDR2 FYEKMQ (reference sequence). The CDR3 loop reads CTSSLAGGPNEQFF. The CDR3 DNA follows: TGTACCTCCTCTTTAGCGGGAGGGCCTAATGAGCAGTTCTTC. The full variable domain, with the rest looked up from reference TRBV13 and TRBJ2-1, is AAGVIQSPRHLIKEKRETATLKCYPIPRHDTVYWYQQGPGQDPQFLISFYEKMQSDKGSIPDRFSAQQFSDYHSELNMSSLELGDSALYFCTSSLAGGPNEQFFGPGTRLTVL.

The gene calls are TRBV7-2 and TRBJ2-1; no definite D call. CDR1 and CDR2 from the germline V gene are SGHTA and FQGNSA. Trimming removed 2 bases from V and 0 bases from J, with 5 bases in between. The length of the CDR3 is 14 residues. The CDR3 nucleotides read TGTGCCAGCAGCTTAAGGAGCTCCTACAATGAGCAGTTCTTC. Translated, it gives CASSLRSSYNEQFF. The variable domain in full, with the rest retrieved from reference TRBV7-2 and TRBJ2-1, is GAGVSQSPSNKVTEKGKDVELRCDPISGHTALYWYRQSLGQGLEFLIYFQGNSAPDKSGLPSDRFSAERTGGSVSTLTIQRTQQEDSAVYLCASSLRSSYNEQFFGPGTRLTVL.